These T cell receptor beta chains were read from a single sample in a study of early T cells in non-severe SARS-CoV-2 infection. TCRdb reanalysed the 5' RACE reads using MiXCR and keeps one entry per CDR3 protein. Of approximately 32,000 distinct CDR3 sequences listed, 5.8% are singletons. Sequenced sample: whole blood. Receptor source: an adult who was a healthcare worker with PCR-confirmed SARS-CoV-2 infection or an uninfected control (not recorded which). Each CDR3 is given with its conserved first and last residue. The D gene is left open where the match is weak. Not every row has a clone size; where given, it reads once, few, many or a size class.

cdr3_nt,cdr3_aa,clone_size,v_call,d_call,j_call
TGTGCCAGCAGCCCTCGGAAGCAGAGCTCCTACAATGAGCAGTTCTTC,CASSPRKQSSYNEQFF,many,TRBV7-9,NA,TRBJ2-1
TGTGCCAGCAGTTTTCTATCTAGCGCTGAAGCTTTCTTT,CASSFLSSAEAFF,NA,TRBV27,NA,TRBJ1-1
TGTGCCAGCAGGGGCAGGGACAGGCGGTCTGATACGCAGTATTTT,CASRGRDRRSDTQYF,few,TRBV7-9,TRBD1,TRBJ2-3
TGTGCCAGCAGTTTGTCGAACACTGAAGCTTTCTTT,CASSLSNTEAFF,many,TRBV27,NA,TRBJ1-1
TGTGCCATCAGTGATAAGGGGGCCTTTGGCTACACCTTC,CAISDKGAFGYTF,many,TRBV10-3,TRBD1,TRBJ1-2
TGTGCCAGCAGCCCACCCTCGTCTGTTGAGCAGTTCTTC,CASSPPSSVEQFF,medium-sized,TRBV7-6,NA,TRBJ2-1
TGTGCCAGCAGCGTGGGGGCTGGCTCAGGCCCCCTCAACATTCAGTACTTC,CASSVGAGSGPLNIQYF,NA,TRBV25-1,NA,TRBJ2-4
TGTGCCAGCAGCCAAGAAGGGCCAGGGGAACATCAGCCCCAGCATTTT,CASSQEGPGEHQPQHF,many,TRBV4-2,NA,TRBJ1-5
TGTGCCAGCAGCTTATTACCTAGCGGGATGTACGAGCAGTACTTC,CASSLLPSGMYEQYF,many,TRBV7-2,TRBD2,TRBJ2-7
TGTGCCAGCAGGCTAACAGGGGGCAGCAATCAGCCCCAGCATTTT,CASRLTGGSNQPQHF,many,TRBV2,TRBD1,TRBJ1-5
TGTGCCTGGAGAATTGGGAAGGGCTACACCTTC,CAWRIGKGYTF,many,TRBV30,NA,TRBJ1-2
TGTGCCAGCAGGGGGCTCGGCGAGCAGTACTTC,CASRGLGEQYF,few,TRBV2,NA,TRBJ2-7
TGTGCCACCCAGGGACGGAGCGGGACTGAAGCTTTCTTT,CATQGRSGTEAFF,many,TRBV6-1,NA,TRBJ1-1
TGTGCCAGCAGCGTAGAAGGCTACTATGGCTACACCTTC,CASSVEGYYGYTF,many,TRBV9,NA,TRBJ1-2
TGCAGCGTACGGACAGATTGGGGGTCCGAGCAGTACTTC,CSVRTDWGSEQYF,many,TRBV29-1,NA,TRBJ2-7
TGTGCCACCAGCATCCCGGGGGTGGCCTACGAGCAGTACTTC,CATSIPGVAYEQYF,NA,TRBV15,NA,TRBJ2-7
TGTGCCTGGAGTTCTCAGGAGACCCAGTACTTC,CAWSSQETQYF,NA,TRBV30,NA,TRBJ2-5
TGCGCCAGCAGCTTGAGGCACGAGGGGCCCCAGCATTTT,CASSLRHEGPQHF,many,TRBV5-1,NA,TRBJ1-5
TGCAGTGCTAGGGGACAGCCTACAACTAATGAAAAACTGTTTTTT,CSARGQPTTNEKLFF,many,TRBV20-1,TRBD1,TRBJ1-4
TGTGCCAGCAGTCCGGGACAGGGGGCGGCCTATAATTCACCCCTCCACTTT,CASSPGQGAAYNSPLHF,many,TRBV7-8,TRBD1,TRBJ1-6
TGTGCCAGCAGTTTATCCTCACCCAGGGGCCTGAGCACAGATACGCAGTATTTT,CASSLSSPRGLSTDTQYF,medium-sized,TRBV27,NA,TRBJ2-3
TGTGCCAGCAGCGTAGGGGACAGGGGTAATTCACCCCTCCACTTT,CASSVGDRGNSPLHF,many,TRBV9,TRBD1,TRBJ1-6
TGTGCCAGCAGCTCCCCTCTCGGGACAGCGAGCACAGATACGCAGTATTTT,CASSSPLGTASTDTQYF,many,TRBV6-1,TRBD1,TRBJ2-3
TGTGCCAGCAGCCACCCCGACAGGGGTTACGAGCAGTACTTC,CASSHPDRGYEQYF,many,TRBV11-3,TRBD1,TRBJ2-7
TGTGCCAGCAGCGTAACCACCCAGTACTTC,CASSVTTQYF,NA,TRBV9,NA,TRBJ2-5
TGTGCCACCAGCAGCCCAAGGGCTGATCCCTACAATGAGCAGTTCTTC,CATSSPRADPYNEQFF,many,TRBV15,NA,TRBJ2-1
TGTGCCAGCAGTGACAGGGATAATTCACCCCTCCACTTT,CASSDRDNSPLHF,many,TRBV6-4,NA,TRBJ1-6
TGCAGTGCCCTAAGACAGGGGGCTCGTATTGCTTTCTTT,CSALRQGARIAFF,many,TRBV20-1,TRBD1,TRBJ1-1
TGTGCCAGTAGTAGCGGGAACTACAATGAGCAGTTCTTC,CASSSGNYNEQFF,many,TRBV19,NA,TRBJ2-1
TGCGCCAGCAGTGAGTCGACGCTTAGCTCTGGAAACACCATATATTTT,CASSESTLSSGNTIYF,many,TRBV10-2,NA,TRBJ1-3
TGTGCCAGCTCACCACGGCAGAACACCGGGGAGCTGTTTTTT,CASSPRQNTGELFF,many,TRBV18,NA,TRBJ2-2
TGTGCCAGCAGCTTAGGTGGCGCGGGCACTGAAGCTTTCTTT,CASSLGGAGTEAFF,many,TRBV7-8,NA,TRBJ1-1
TGTGCCAGCAGCTCCCCAGGCGGGGGGGATGGAGATACGCAGTATTTT,CASSSPGGGDGDTQYF,many,TRBV7-9,TRBD2,TRBJ2-3
TGTGCCGGTTCACAGGGGGCACAAGGGTACGAGCAGTACTTC,CAGSQGAQGYEQYF,many,TRBV30,TRBD1,TRBJ2-7
TGCGCCAGCAGCCAAGATACGGGGGGGCCTTCCGGGGAGCTGTTTTTT,CASSQDTGGPSGELFF,NA,TRBV4-1,TRBD2,TRBJ2-2
TGCGCCAGCAGCTTGGGACAGGACACAGATACGCAGTATTTT,CASSLGQDTDTQYF,few,TRBV5-1,NA,TRBJ2-3
TGCGCCAGCAGTGGATGGGCGGGAGCCTACGAGCAGTACTTC,CASSGWAGAYEQYF,many,TRBV10-1,TRBD2,TRBJ2-7
TGTGCCAGCAGTCCCCACAGGGGGGTTCAAGAGACCCAGTACTTC,CASSPHRGVQETQYF,many,TRBV12-3/TRBV12-4,TRBD1,TRBJ2-5
TGTGCCAGCAGCCAAGACTTAAGGGATGGCTACACCTTC,CASSQDLRDGYTF,many,TRBV4-2,NA,TRBJ1-2
TGCAGTGCTAGTACGGGGGCCTATAATTCACCCCTCCACTTT,CSASTGAYNSPLHF,many,TRBV20-1,NA,TRBJ1-6
TGTGCCAGCAGCCAACAGGGAACTAATGAAAAACTGTTTTTT,CASSQQGTNEKLFF,NA,TRBV16,NA,TRBJ1-4
TGCAGTGCTACAGGGGGGTACGAAGCTTTCTTT,CSATGGYEAFF,many,TRBV20-1,TRBD1,TRBJ1-1
TGTGCCAGCAGCATAAACAGGGGTGGCTATGGCTACACCTTC,CASSINRGGYGYTF,NA,TRBV7-2,TRBD1,TRBJ1-2
TGTGCCAGCACTGGGAGCACTAACTATGGCTACACCTTC,CASTGSTNYGYTF,many,TRBV13,NA,TRBJ1-2
TGTGCCAGCAGCTTGGAGGGAGGAAAACTGTTTTTT,CASSLEGGKLFF,few,TRBV7-2,NA,TRBJ1-4
TGTGCCATCAGCCCCGACAGGGACTCCTACGAGCAGTACTTC,CAISPDRDSYEQYF,many,TRBV10-3,TRBD1,TRBJ2-7
TGCAGTGCTAGGGGGCAGGGCAATCAGCCCCAGCATTTT,CSARGQGNQPQHF,many,TRBV20-1,NA,TRBJ1-5
TGTGCCAGCAGCTCAGATCTGCGCGGGACCCAGTACTTC,CASSSDLRGTQYF,few,TRBV7-2,NA,TRBJ2-5
TGCAGCGTGTCTGAGGCAGGGACCACCGGGGAGCTGTTTTTT,CSVSEAGTTGELFF,many,TRBV29-1,NA,TRBJ2-2